The 14 T cell receptor beta chains below were found in one sample sequenced in a study of blood T cells in healthy people across ages. Primers used in a second PCR of roughly 7 to 12 cycles were a sample-barcoded 5' primer and a J-beta primer mix. TCRdb reprocessed the 5' RACE reads with MiXCR, giving one entry per CDR3 protein. The table lists around 900,000 distinct CDR3 sequences, roughly 51% of them singletons. The sample comprised blood. The receptors derive from a woman aged 60-75 years in good health.

The gene calls are TRBV2 and TRBJ2-5, with 10 positions matching TRBD1. In germline, CDR1 is SNHLY, CDR2 FYNNEI. CDR3 length equals 15 residues. The V gene end was trimmed by 4 bases and the J gene end by 5 bases; junction bases not matched to a gene: 7. CDR3 sequence reads: CASSVDRGARETQYF. CDR3 sequence (DNA): TGTGCCAGCAGTGTGGACAGGGGGGCGAGGGAGACCCAGTACTTC.

This rearrangement joins TRBV20-1 to TRBJ2-7; 10 positions agree with TRBD1. V shed 6 bases and J 2 bases; nucleotides not matched to a gene: 10. This CDR3 is 15 amino acids long. Germline CDR1 DFQATT, CDR2 SNEGSKA (reference sequence). The CDR3 sequence: CSARTGQGLTYEQYF. The CDR3, as DNA: TGCAGTGCCCGCACGGGACAGGGGTTGACCTACGAGCAGTACTTC.

V usage is TRBV7-9 and J usage is TRBJ2-7; possibly TRBD2 for D (6 bases). Germline values: CDR1 SEHNR, CDR2 FQNEAQ (reference sequence). V lost 5 bases and J 4 bases, leaving 21 bases between the germline ends. The CDR3 length is 16 residues. CDR3 DNA sequence: TGTGCCAGCAGCCGATCCGAGACTAGTTGCTCGTACGAGCAGTACTTC. Protein sequence: CASSRSETSCSYEQYF.

V gene TRBV15 combines with J gene TRBJ2-7; TRBD2 is a possible D gene (6 bases). The CDR3 contains 13 residues. Trimming shortened V by 5 bases and J by 5 bases, and 13 bases separated the two germline ends. Per the germline V gene, CDR1 is LNHNV and CDR2 is YYDKDF (reference sequence). The CDR3 region has the DNA TGTGCCACCAGCGCAGGAGGGAGCGACGAGCAGTACTTC. This sequence encodes CATSAGGSDEQYF. The whole variable domain, remainder taken from reference TRBV15 and TRBJ2-7, is DAMVIQNPRYQVTQFGKPVTLSCSQTLNHNVMYWYQQKSSQAPKLLFHYYDKDFNNEADTPDNFQSRRPNTSFCFLDIRSPGLGDTAMYLCATSAGGSDEQYFGPGTRLTVT.

The chain carries TRBV7-2 and TRBJ2-7; 10 nucleotides match TRBD2. Matching the DNA end better, TRBJ2-4 makes the J call doubtful. This CDR3 region has 16 residues. Per germline, CDR1 SGHTA and CDR2 FQGNSA. The CDR3 bases are TGTGCCAGCAGCTTAGCGAGCGGGAGGGCCTGGAACATTCAGTACTTC. It encodes CASSLASGRAWNIQYF.

Comments on this clonotype: This CDR3 fails to terminate in the conserved phenylalanine or tryptophan, so it likely reflects a read error. The DNA is left out, because the CDR3 cannot be placed on it with certainty; the CDR3 is given as TCRdb lists it. The rearrangement uses TRBV4-1 and TRBJ2-5. Germline V lookup: CDR1 MGHRA, CDR2 YSYEKL. 15 amino acids form the CDR3, both terminal residues included. CDR3 region: CASSQVNGRRGRAVL.

V gene TRBV29-1 combines with J gene TRBJ1-2, with a tentative D call TRBD1 (5 bases). CDR3 length: 16 amino acids. Germline loops: CDR1 SQVTM, CDR2 ANQGSEA. The V end was cut by 4 bases, the J end by 2 bases, with 20 bases between. The DNA of the CDR3 is TGCAGCGTTGTGAAGGATCTTACGACAGTAAACTATGGCTACACCTTC. The encoded protein is CSVVKDLTTVNYGYTF. The variable domain in full, with the rest retrieved from reference TRBV29-1 and TRBJ1-2, is SAVISQKPSRDICQRGTSLTIQCQVDSQVTMMFWYRQQPGQSLTLIATANQGSEATYESGFVIDKFPISRPNLTFSTLTVSNMSPEDSSIYLCSVVKDLTTVNYGYTFGSGTRLTVV.

The chain combines TRBV27 with TRBJ2-1; 10 nucleotides match TRBD2. Germline V gene sequence: CDR1 MNHEY, CDR2 SMNVEV (reference sequence). The V gene end was trimmed by 5 bases and the J gene end by 8 bases; junction bases not matched to a gene: 9. The CDR3 is 15 residues long. CDR3 protein: CASSQAGGPLDEQFF. In DNA, the CDR3 is TGTGCCAGCAGTCAAGCGGGAGGGCCTCTCGATGAGCAGTTCTTC.

V gene TRBV12-3 or TRBV12-4 combines with J gene TRBJ2-5, with D hard to call. The J call may be wrong; the DNA end is better matched by TRBJ2-7. The CDR3 spans 13 residues. In DNA, the CDR3 is TGTGCCAGCAGTCAAGAGACCTGGGACGAGCAGTACTTC. Translating gives CASSQETWDEQYF.

On this clonotype itself: The junction and the germline gene differ at one end; a read error may be behind it. The V call is TRBV12-3 or TRBV12-4, the J call TRBJ1-4; unclear D gene. This CDR3 has 16 residues. The CDR3 region has the DNA TGTGCCAGCAGTTTAAAATCCTCTTCAACTAATGAAGAACTGTTTTTT. Translation: CASSLKSSSTNEELFF.

The V gene is TRBV7-9, the J gene TRBJ1-2, with D unclear. This CDR3 is built from 14 residues. CDR1 SEHNR and CDR2 FQNEAQ come from the germline V gene (reference sequence). The V and J ends lost 5 bases and 8 bases respectively, with 18 bases between them. The CDR3 DNA reads TGTGCCAGCAGCCTCGGGGAAACCAGAAAAGGCTACACCTTC. It yields the protein CASSLGETRKGYTF.

This clonotype was observed a handful of times. This chain uses TRBV11-2 with TRBJ2-3; D ambiguous. V gave up 0 bases and J gave up 0 bases, with 4 bases separating them. The CDR3 totals 14 residues. Germline V CDR1 and CDR2: SGHAT, FQNNGV. The CDR3, as DNA: TGTGCCAGCAGCTTAGAACCTAGCACAGATACGCAGTATTTT. Protein sequence: CASSLEPSTDTQYF.

V usage is TRBV27 and J usage is TRBJ1-4, with D perhaps TRBD1 (5 bases). V was shortened by 8 bases and J by 7 bases, with 17 bases between the two germline ends. Germline-derived CDR1 and CDR2 are MNHEY and SMNVEV (reference sequence). This CDR3 is 14 amino acids long. The CDR3 sequence: CASPPPQGLEKLFF. CDR3 in DNA: TGTGCCAGCCCCCCACCGCAGGGACTTGAAAAACTGTTTTTT.

The chain couples TRBV20-1 to TRBJ2-2; 11 bases align to TRBD2. The CDR3 is 16 residues long. In germline, CDR1 is DFQATT, CDR2 SNEGSKA (reference sequence). The junction had 6 bases not matched to a gene; V was cut back by 4 bases and J by 2 bases. The CDR3 sequence: CSAILAGGKNTGELFF. The CDR3 DNA is TGCAGTGCTATTCTAGCGGGAGGAAAAAACACCGGGGAGCTGTTTTTT.